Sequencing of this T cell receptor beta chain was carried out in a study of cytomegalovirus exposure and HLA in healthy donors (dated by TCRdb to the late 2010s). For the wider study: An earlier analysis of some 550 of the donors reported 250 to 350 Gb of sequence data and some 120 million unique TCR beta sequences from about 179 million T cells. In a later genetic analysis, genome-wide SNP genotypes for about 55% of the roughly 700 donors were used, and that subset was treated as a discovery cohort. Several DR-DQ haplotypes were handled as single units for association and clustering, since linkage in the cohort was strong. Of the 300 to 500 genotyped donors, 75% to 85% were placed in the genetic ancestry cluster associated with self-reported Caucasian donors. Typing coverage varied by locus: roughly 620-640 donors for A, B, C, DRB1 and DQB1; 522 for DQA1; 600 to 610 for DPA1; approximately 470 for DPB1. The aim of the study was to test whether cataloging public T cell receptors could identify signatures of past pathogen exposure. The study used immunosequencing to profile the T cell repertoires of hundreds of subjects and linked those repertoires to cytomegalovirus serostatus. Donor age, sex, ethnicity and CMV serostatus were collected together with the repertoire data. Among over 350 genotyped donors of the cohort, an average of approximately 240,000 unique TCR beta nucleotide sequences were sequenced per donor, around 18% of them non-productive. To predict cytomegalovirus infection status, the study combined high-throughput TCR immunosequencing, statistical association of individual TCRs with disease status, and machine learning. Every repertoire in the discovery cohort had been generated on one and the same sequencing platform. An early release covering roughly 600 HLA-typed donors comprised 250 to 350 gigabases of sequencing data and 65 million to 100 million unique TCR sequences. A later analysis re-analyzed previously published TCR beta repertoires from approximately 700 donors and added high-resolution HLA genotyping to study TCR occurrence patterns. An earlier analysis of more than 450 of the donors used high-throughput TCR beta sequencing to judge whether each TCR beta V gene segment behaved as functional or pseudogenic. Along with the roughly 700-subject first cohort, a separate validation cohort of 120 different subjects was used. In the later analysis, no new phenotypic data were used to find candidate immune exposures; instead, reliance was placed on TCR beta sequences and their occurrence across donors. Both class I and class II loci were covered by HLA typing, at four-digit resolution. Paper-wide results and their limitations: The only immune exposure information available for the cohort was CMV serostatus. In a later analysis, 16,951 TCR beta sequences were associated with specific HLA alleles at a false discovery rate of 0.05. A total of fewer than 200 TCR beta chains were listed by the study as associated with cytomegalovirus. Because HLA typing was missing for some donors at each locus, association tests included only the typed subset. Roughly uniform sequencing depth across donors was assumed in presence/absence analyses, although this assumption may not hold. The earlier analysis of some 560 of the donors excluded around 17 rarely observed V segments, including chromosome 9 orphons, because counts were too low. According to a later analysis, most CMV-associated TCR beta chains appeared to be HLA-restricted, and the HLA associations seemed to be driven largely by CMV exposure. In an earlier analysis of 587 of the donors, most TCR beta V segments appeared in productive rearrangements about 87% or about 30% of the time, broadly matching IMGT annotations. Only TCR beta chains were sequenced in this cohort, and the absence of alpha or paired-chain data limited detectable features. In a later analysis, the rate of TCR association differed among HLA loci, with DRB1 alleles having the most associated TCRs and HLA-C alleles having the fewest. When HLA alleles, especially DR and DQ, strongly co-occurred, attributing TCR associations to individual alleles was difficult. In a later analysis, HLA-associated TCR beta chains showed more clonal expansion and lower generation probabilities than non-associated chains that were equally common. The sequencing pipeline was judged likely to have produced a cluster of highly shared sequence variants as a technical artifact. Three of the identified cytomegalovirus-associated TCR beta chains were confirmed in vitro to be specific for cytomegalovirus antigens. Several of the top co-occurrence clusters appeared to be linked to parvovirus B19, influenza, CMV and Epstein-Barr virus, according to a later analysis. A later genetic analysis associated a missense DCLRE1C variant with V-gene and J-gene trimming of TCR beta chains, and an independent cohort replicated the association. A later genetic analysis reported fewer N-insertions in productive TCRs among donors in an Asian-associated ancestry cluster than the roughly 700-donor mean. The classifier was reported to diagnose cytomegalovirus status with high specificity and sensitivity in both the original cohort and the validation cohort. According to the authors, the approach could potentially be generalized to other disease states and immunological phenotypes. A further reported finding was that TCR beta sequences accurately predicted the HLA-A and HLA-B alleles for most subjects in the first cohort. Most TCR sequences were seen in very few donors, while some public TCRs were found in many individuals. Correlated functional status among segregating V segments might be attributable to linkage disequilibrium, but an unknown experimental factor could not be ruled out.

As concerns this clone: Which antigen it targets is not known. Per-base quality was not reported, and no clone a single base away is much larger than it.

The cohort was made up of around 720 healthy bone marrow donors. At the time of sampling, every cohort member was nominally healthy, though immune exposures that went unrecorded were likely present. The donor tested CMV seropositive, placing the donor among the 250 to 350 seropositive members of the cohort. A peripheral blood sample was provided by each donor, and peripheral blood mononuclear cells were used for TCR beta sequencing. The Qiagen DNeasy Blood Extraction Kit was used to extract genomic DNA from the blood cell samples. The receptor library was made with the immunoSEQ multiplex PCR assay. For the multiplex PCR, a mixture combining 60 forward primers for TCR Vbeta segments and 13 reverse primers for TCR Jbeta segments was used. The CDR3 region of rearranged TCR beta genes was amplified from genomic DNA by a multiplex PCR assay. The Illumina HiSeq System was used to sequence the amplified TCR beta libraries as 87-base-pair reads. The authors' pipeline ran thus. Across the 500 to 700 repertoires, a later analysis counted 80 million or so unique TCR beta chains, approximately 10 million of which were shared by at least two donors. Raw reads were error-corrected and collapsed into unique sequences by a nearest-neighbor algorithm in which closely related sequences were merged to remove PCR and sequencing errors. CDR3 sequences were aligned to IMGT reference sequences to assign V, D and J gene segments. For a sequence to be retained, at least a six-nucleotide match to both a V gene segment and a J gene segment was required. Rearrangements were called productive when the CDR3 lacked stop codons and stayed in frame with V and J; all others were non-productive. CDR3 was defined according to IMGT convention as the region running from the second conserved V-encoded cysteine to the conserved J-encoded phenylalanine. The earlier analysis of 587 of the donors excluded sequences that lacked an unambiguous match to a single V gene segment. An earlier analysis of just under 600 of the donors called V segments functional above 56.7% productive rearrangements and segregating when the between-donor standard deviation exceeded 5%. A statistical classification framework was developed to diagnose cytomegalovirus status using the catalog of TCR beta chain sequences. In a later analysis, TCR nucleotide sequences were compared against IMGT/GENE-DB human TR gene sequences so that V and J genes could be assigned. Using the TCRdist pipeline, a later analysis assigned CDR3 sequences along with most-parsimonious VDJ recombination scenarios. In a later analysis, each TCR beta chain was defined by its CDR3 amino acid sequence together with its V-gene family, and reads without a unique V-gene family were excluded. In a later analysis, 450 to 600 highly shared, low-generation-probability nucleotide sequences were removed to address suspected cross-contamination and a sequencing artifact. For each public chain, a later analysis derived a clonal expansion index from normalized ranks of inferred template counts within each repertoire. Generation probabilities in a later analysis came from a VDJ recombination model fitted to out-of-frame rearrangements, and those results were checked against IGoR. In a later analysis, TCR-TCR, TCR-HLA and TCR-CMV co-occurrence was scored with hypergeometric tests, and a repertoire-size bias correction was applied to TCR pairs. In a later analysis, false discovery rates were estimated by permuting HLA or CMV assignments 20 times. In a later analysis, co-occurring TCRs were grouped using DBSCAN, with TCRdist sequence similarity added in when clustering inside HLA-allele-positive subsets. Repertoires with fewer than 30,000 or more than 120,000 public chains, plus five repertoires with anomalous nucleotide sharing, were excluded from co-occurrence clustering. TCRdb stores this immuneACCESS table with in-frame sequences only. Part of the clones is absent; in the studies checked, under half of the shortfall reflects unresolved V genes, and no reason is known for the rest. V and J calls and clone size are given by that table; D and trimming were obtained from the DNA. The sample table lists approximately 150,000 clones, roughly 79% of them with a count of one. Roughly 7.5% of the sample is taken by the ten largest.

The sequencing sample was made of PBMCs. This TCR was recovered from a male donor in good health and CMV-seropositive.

CDR3 region: CASSGQGVYGYTF. The nucleotide sequence reads as follows: TGTGCCAGTAGTGGACAGGGTGTATATGGCTACACCTTC. The chain couples TRBV19 to TRBJ1-2; TRBD1 fits 8 bases in the junction. Ends trimmed: V by 5 bases, J by 5 bases; bases unmatched to a gene: 4. The CDR3 numbers 13 residues from cysteine through phenylalanine. Of all the DNA, just the CDR3 is kept, 39 bases in frame from base 1. Sequences LNHDA (CDR1) and SQIVND (CDR2) are obtained from the germline V gene (reference sequence). Outside the CDR3, residues come from the reference TRBV19 and TRBJ1-2 proteins, so the full variable domain is: DGGITQSPKYLFRKEGQNVTLSCEQNLNHDAMYWYRQDPGQGLRLIYYSQIVNDFQKGDIAEGYSVSREKKESFPLTVTSAQKNPTAFYLCASSGQGVYGYTFGSGTRLTVV.